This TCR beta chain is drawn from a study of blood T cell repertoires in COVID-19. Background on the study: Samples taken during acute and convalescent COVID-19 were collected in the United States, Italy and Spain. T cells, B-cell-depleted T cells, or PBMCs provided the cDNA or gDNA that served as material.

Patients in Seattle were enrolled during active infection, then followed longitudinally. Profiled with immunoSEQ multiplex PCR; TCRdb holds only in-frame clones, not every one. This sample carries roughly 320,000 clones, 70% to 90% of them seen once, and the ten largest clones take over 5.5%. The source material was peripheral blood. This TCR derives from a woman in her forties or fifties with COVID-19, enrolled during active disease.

CDR3 sequence: CASSPQADRGLGYGYTF. The CDR3 DNA reads TGTGCCAGTAGTCCCCAGGCCGACAGGGGGTTGGGCTATGGCTACACCTTC. This rearrangement joins TRBV19 to TRBJ1-2; 9 bases agree with TRBD1. Germline trimming cut 5 bases from V and 4 bases from J; bases unmatched to any gene: 14. The germline CDR1 and CDR2 sequences are LNHDA and SQIVND (reference sequence). This CDR3 contains 17 residues.